The 19 T cell receptor beta chains reported below all come from one sample, sequenced in a study of regulatory T cells in long-lasting Graves disease. Construction of TCR beta libraries relied on iRepertoire HTBI primers and on Arm-PCR targeting CDR3 regions. MiXCR, run by TCRdb on the multiplex PCR reads, gives a single entry per CDR3 protein. Here the sample spans about 420,000 distinct CDR3 sequences, about 17% being singletons. Time point noted: newly diagnosed GD, antithyroid drugs for less than 3 months. RNA from PBMCs was the source of the TCR library. The same sample was also studied in work on T cells in Graves' hyperthyroidism and ophthalmopathy.

The sample in question was peripheral blood mononuclear cells (PBMCs), obtained at new diagnosis, from a patient treated with antithyroid drugs. These receptors were obtained from a woman between 18 and 29 years old with Graves disease.

This chain links TRBV18 with TRBJ2-1, with 8 bases that match TRBD2. V shed 4 bases and J 4 bases; nucleotides not matched to a gene: 18. This CDR3 is built from 19 residues. Germline V gene sequence: CDR1 KGHSH, CDR2 LQKENI. The CDR3 sequence: CASSQGTGSPGLVYNEQFF. The DNA for the CDR3 is TGTGCCAGCTCACAAGGGACGGGCAGTCCGGGACTAGTTTACAATGAGCAGTTCTTC.

Ten or more counts support this clonotype. The genes are TRBV28 and TRBJ2-5; TRBD1 agrees at 9 bases. This CDR3 is built from 16 residues. The V gene's germline CDR1 is MDHEN and CDR2 SYDVKM. Trimming cost V 5 bases and J 5 bases; bases outside gene matches: 12. This CDR3 is CASSQNGQGLRETQYF. As DNA, the CDR3 is TGTGCCAGCAGTCAAAATGGACAGGGGCTAAGGGAGACCCAGTACTTC.

This chain links TRBV7-3 with TRBJ2-1, with 12 bases lining up with TRBD2. CDR3 size: 14 residues. V shed 8 bases and J 4 bases; nucleotides not matched to a gene: 3. Germline CDR1 SGHTA, CDR2 FQGTGA. The CDR3 reads CASGLAGIYNEQFF. The CDR3 DNA is TGTGCCAGCGGACTAGCGGGGATATACAATGAGCAGTTCTTC.

At least ten counts were recorded for this clonotype. The chain is built from TRBV28 and TRBJ1-1; D not resolved. The CDR3 runs to 15 residues. Germline CDR1 MDHEN, CDR2 SYDVKM. Trimming took off 3 bases at V and 0 bases at J, with 11 bases between the two ends. The CDR3 sequence is CASSLGTQMNTEAFF. In DNA form, the CDR3 reads TGTGCCAGCAGTTTGGGTACTCAAATGAACACTGAAGCTTTCTTT.

This chain joins TRBV12-3 or TRBV12-4 and TRBJ2-1; 9 bases fit TRBD1. V shed 6 bases, J shed 8 bases, and the junction held 14 bases outside the gene matches. CDR3 size: 16 residues. Here the CDR3 reads CASSVGSRGQGHEQFF. The CDR3 DNA sequence: TGTGCCAGCAGCGTAGGTTCCCGGGGACAGGGCCATGAGCAGTTCTTC.

At least ten counts were recorded for this clonotype. V and J are TRBV7-9 and TRBJ1-1; 8 nucleotides agree with TRBD1. V dropped 3 bases and J dropped 11; count of bases not matched to a gene: 5. CDR1 and CDR2 from the germline V gene are SEHNR and FQNEAQ (reference sequence). The CDR3 contains 12 residues. CDR3 DNA: TGTGCCAGCAGCTTTTCGGACAGGGCCGCTTTCTTT. As protein: CASSFSDRAAFF.

The rearrangement joins TRBV2 to TRBJ2-2; 9 bases agree with TRBD2. The CDR3 is 14 amino acids. V gave up 10 bases and J gave up 4 bases; unmatched junction bases: 7. The germline CDR1 and CDR2 sequences are SNHLY and FYNNEI. This CDR3 reads CATQGRGGTGELFF. The CDR3 DNA reads TGTGCCACCCAGGGGCGGGGGGGCACCGGGGAGCTGTTTTTT. The full variable domain, rest sourced from reference TRBV2 and TRBJ2-2, is EPEVTQTPSHQVTQMGQEVILRCVPISNHLYFYWYRQILGQKVEFLVSFYNNEISEKSEIFDDQFSVERPDGSNFTLKIRSTKLEDSAMYFCATQGRGGTGELFFGEGSRLTVL.

This chain links TRBV30 with TRBJ2-1; tentatively, D is TRBD1 or TRBD2 (5 bases each). There are 13 residues in the CDR3. Trimming took off 5 bases at V and 3 bases at J, with 11 bases between the two ends. Germline lookup yields CDR1 GTSNPN and CDR2 SVGIG (reference sequence). The CDR3 coding sequence is TGTGCCTGGGCTCGGGACCTCTACAATGAGCAGTTCTTC. Translating it yields CAWARDLYNEQFF.

V gene TRBV11-3 combines with J gene TRBJ2-3; 10 bases fit TRBD2. CDR1 is SGHNT and CDR2 is YENEEA in the germline V gene. The CDR3 sequence is 17 residues long. V was pared by 1 base and J by 0 bases, with 4 bases of the junction left unmatched. CDR3 DNA sequence: TGTGCCAGCAGCTTAGGGACTAGCGGAGCTAGCACAGATACGCAGTATTTT. Its translation is CASSLGTSGASTDTQYF.

This clonotype has ten or more counts. This chain links TRBV20-1 with TRBJ2-3; the D is unclear. This CDR3 has 14 amino acids. Germline V gene lookup returns CDR1 DFQATT and CDR2 SNEGSKA (reference sequence). V lost 5 bases, J lost 0 bases, and 12 bases lay in between. The CDR3 protein is CSAPVGASTDTQYF. The CDR3 nucleotides are TGCAGTGCTCCCGTTGGAGCTAGCACAGATACGCAGTATTTT.

In its sample, this clonotype was seen many times. V gene TRBV11-2 combines with J gene TRBJ2-7; D call uncertain. Germline V gene data show CDR1 as SGHAT and CDR2 as FQNNGV. The CDR3 consists of 14 residues. Trimming removed 1 base from V and 3 bases from J, with 10 bases in between. The CDR3 sequence: CASSLGARGYEQYF. The CDR3 DNA reads TGTGCCAGCAGCTTAGGGGCCAGAGGCTACGAGCAGTACTTC.

This clonotype has only a few counts. Lacking the conserved final phenylalanine or tryptophan, this CDR3 likely reflects a read error. The chain employs TRBV10-3 and TRBJ2-1; D not certain. This CDR3 region has 12 residues. Trimming stripped 2 bases from V and 10 bases from J, with 9 bases between. CDR1 and CDR2 (germline): ENHRY, SYGVKD. The chain's CDR3 is CAISEDLGEQFL. CDR3 DNA sequence: TGTGCCATCAGTGAGGACCTAGGGGAGCAGTTCCTC.

This clonotype was counted at least ten times. This chain connects TRBV6-1 to TRBJ2-7, with 7 bases that match TRBD1. V was pared by 5 bases and J by 7 bases, with 20 bases of the junction left unmatched. The length of the CDR3 is 17 residues. CDR1 MNHNS and CDR2 SASEGT come from the germline V gene. The CDR3 region is CASSRPITGARFREQYF. The CDR3, as DNA: TGTGCCAGCAGTCGCCCAATTACAGGGGCGAGGTTCCGAGAGCAGTACTTC.

This clonotype has just a few counts. The rearrangement joins TRBV2 to TRBJ2-1; 8 nucleotides match TRBD2. Germline V gene lookup returns CDR1 SNHLY and CDR2 FYNNEI. The J segment lost 10 bases and the V segment lost 7 bases, leaving 6 bases of the junction unmatched. The CDR3 runs to 12 residues. The CDR3 nucleotides are TGTGCCAGCACGGGAGGGAGCTTCGAGCAGTTCTTC. Its protein product is CASTGGSFEQFF.

The chain has TRBV29-1 and TRBJ2-7; TRBD1 might be the D (6 bases). V was clipped by 8 bases and J by 3 bases, with 20 bases between them. Germline loops: CDR1 SQVTM, CDR2 ANQGSEA. This CDR3 is built from 14 residues. The CDR3 protein is CSITTGLQNYEQYF. CDR3 DNA: TGCAGCATCACGACAGGACTCCAGAACTACGAGCAGTACTTC.

This clonotype was detected once. This chain links TRBV5-5 with TRBJ2-7; 13 positions agree with TRBD2. The germline CDR1 and CDR2 sequences are SGHKS and YYEKEE (reference sequence). This CDR3 has 16 amino acids. Trimming removed 4 bases from V and 5 bases from J; junction bases left unmatched: 9. This CDR3 is CASSPATSGRPNEQYF. DNA for the CDR3: TGTGCCAGCAGCCCAGCGACTAGCGGGAGGCCCAACGAGCAGTACTTC.

As regards this clonotype: A much larger clone lies a single base off, so this may be a read error. The chain couples TRBV13 to TRBJ2-3; TRBD2 agrees at 8 bases. Germline V gene data show CDR1 as PRHDT and CDR2 as FYEKMQ (reference sequence). The CDR3 covers 17 residues. Trimming removed 7 bases from V and 1 base from J; junction bases left unmatched: 13. The CDR3 reads CASNPTPTGGGTDTQYF. The CDR3 nucleotides read TGTGCCAGCAACCCAACCCCTACGGGAGGGGGCACAGATACGCAGTATTTT.

The chain carries TRBV19 and TRBJ2-7, with TRBD2 matching 14 bases. The trim removed 5 bases at V and 4 bases at J, leaving 13 bases unmatched. The CDR3 is 18 amino acids. Per germline, CDR1 LNHDA and CDR2 SQIVND (reference sequence). This CDR3 is CASSPGLAGATPWYEQYF. The CDR3 DNA follows: TGTGCCAGTAGTCCGGGACTAGCGGGAGCTACCCCATGGTACGAGCAGTACTTC.

The CDR3 loop reads CASSLGTPNTGELFF. CDR3 bases: TGTGCCAGCAGTTTGGGGACTCCTAACACCGGGGAGCTGTTTTTT. This chain joins TRBV12-3 or TRBV12-4 and TRBJ2-2; D perhaps matches TRBD2 (6 bases). Trimming removed 3 bases from V and 2 bases from J, with 10 bases in between. CDR3 size: 15 residues.